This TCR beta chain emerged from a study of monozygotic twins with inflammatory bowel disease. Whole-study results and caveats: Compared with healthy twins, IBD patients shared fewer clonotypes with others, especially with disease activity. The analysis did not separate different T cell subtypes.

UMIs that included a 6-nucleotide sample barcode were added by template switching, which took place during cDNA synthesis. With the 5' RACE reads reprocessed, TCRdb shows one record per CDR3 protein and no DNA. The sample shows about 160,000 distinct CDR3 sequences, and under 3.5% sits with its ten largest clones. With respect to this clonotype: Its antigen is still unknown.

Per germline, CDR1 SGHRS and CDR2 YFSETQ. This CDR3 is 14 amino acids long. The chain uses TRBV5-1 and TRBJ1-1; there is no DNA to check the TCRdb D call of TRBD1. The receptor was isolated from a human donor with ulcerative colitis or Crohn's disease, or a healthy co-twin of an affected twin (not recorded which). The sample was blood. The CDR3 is CASSSQGAETEAFF.